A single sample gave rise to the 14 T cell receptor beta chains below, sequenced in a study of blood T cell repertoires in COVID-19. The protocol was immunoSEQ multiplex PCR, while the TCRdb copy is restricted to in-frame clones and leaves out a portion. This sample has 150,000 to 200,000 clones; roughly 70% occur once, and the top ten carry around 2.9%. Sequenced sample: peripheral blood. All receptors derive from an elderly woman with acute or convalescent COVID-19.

The CDR3 sequence is CASSGGPNTEAFF. CDR3 nucleotide sequence: TGCGCCAGCAGTGGGGGCCCGAACACTGAAGCTTTCTTT. This rearrangement joins TRBV10-2 to TRBJ1-1; tentatively, D is TRBD1 (5 bases). CDR1 WSHSY and CDR2 SAAADI come from the germline V gene. This CDR3 is built from 13 residues. V lost 4 bases and J 1 base, leaving 7 bases between the germline ends.

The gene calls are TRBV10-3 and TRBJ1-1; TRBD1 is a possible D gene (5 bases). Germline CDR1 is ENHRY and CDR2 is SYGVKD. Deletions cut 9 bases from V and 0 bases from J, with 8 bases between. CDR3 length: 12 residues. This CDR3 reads CAIDRLNTEAFF. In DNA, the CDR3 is TGTGCCATAGACAGACTGAACACTGAAGCTTTCTTT.

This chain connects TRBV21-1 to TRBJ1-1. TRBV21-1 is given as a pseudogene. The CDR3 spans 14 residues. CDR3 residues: CASSARIPNTEAFF. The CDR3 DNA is TGTGCCAGCAGCGCGAGGATACCGAACACTGAAGCTTTCTTT.

The CDR3 spells CASSFGNEQFF. The CDR3 coding sequence is TGTGCCAGCAGCTTCGGGAACGAGCAGTTCTTC. V and J are TRBV5-6 and TRBJ2-1; D is possibly TRBD2 (5 bases). The CDR3 covers 11 residues. CDR1 and CDR2 (germline): SGHDT, YYEEEE. V was cut by 2 bases and J by 10 bases, with 7 bases left in between.

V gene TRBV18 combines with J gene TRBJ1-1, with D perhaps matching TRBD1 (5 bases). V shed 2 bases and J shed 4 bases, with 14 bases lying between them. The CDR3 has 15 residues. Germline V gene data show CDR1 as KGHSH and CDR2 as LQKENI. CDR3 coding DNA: TGTGCCAGCTCACCAGGTCGGGGGAGGATCACTGAAGCTTTCTTT. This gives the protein CASSPGRGRITEAFF.

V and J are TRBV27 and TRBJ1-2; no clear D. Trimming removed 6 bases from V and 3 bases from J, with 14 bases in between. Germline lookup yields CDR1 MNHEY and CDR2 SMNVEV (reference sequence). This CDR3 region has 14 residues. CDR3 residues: CASSRGFADYGYTF. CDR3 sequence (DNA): TGTGCCAGCAGCCGAGGGTTTGCGGACTATGGCTACACCTTC.

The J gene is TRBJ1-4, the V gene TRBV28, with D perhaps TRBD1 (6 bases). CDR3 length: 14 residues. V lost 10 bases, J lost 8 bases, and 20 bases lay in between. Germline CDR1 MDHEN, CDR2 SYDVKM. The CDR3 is CAIGTGTLEEKLFF. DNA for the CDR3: TGTGCCATCGGCACCGGGACACTGGAGGAAAAACTGTTTTTT.

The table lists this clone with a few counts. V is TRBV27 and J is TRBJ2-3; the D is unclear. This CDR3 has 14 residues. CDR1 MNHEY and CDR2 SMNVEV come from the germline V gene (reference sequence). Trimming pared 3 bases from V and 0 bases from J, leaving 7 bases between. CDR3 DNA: TGTGCCAGCAGTTTCCAGACTAGCACAGATACGCAGTATTTT. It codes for CASSFQTSTDTQYF.

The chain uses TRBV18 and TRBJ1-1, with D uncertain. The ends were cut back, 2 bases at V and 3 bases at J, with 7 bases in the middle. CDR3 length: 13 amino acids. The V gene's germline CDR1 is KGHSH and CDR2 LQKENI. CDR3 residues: CASSPDADTEAFF. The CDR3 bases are TGTGCCAGCTCACCAGATGCAGACACTGAAGCTTTCTTT.

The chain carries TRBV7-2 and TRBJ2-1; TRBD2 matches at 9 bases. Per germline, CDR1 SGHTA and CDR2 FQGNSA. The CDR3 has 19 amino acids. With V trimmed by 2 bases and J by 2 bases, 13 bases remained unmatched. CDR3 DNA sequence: TGTGCCAGCAGCTTAACCGGGACTAGCTCCATAGGTGCCTACAATGAGCAGTTCTTC. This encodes CASSLTGTSSIGAYNEQFF.

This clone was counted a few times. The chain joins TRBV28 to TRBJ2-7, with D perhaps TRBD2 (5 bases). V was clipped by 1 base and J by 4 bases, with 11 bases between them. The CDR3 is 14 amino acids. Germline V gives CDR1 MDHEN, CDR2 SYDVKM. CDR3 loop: CASSLYGETYEQYF. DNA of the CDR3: TGTGCCAGCAGTTTATATGGGGAGACGTACGAGCAGTACTTC.

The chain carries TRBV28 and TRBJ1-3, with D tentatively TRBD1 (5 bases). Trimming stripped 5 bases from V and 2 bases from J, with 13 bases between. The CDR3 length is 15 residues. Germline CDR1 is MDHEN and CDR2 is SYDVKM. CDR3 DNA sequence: TGTGCCAGCAGTGGCCAGGGATCAACTGGAAACACCATATATTTT. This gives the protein CASSGQGSTGNTIYF.

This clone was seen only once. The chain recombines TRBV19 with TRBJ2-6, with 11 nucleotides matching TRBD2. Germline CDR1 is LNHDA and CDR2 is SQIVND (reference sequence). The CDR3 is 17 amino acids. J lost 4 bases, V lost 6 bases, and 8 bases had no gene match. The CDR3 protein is CASSGLAGGSGANVLTF. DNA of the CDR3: TGTGCCAGTAGCGGGCTAGCGGGAGGATCGGGGGCCAACGTCCTGACTTTC.

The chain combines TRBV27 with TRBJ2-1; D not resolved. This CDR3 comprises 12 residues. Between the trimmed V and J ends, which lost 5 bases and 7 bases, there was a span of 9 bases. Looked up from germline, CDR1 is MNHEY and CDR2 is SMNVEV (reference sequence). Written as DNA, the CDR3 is TGTGCCAGCAGTACGACTTGGAATGAGCAGTTCTTC. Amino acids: CASSTTWNEQFF.